This T cell receptor (beta chain) was identified in a study of control samples from healthy donors and cancer patients. CDR1 LNHDA and CDR2 SQIVND come from the germline V gene (reference sequence). The V end lost 3 bases, the J end lost 10 bases, and 15 bases lay between the germline ends. This CDR3 region has 14 residues. TCRdb's copy holds only in-frame clones and misses some; the assay was immunoSEQ multiplex PCR. The sample has roughly 100,000 clones, around 82% seen once. Sequencing was performed on blood. The rearrangement uses TRBV19 and TRBJ1-4; unclear D gene. This sequence was found in a woman between 50 and 59 years old in good health. The CDR3 DNA reads TGTGCCAGTAGTATTAACCTGTCCTCTGGAAAACTGTTTTTT. It encodes CASSINLSSGKLFF.